The entry below describes one TCR beta chain. V shed 10 bases and J 1 base; nucleotides not matched to a gene: 13. The CDR3 sequence is 16 residues long. CDR1 and CDR2 from the germline V gene are MNHEY and SMNVEV (reference sequence). Diagnostic assessment was based on clinical symptoms, serum thyroxine and TRAb, thyroid ultrasound and orbital computed tomography. This sample is drawn from a study of T cells in Graves' hyperthyroidism and ophthalmopathy. Regions amplified from RNA transcripts were the TCR beta CDR3 regions. HTBI primers were used for first-round RT-PCR of the TCR CDR3. TCRdb re-called the multiplex PCR reads through MiXCR, storing one row per CDR3 protein. The sample includes under 350,000 distinct CDR3 sequences, 18% of them seen just once.

This chain uses TRBV27 with TRBJ2-1, with 7 positions matching TRBD2. The specimen was blood. This clonotype was obtained from a woman aged 45-65 years with Graves' hyperthyroidism. In DNA form, the CDR3 reads TGTGCCAACATCCCCAAGCGGGGTGGGTCCTACAATGAGCAGTTCTTC. Translation gives CANIPKRGGSYNEQFF.